The clone carrying this T cell receptor beta chain was counted ten times or more. Antigen: not known. The data originate from a study of CD8 T cells in ankylosing spondylitis. General study findings and limits: Disease-linked clones had a CD8+ phenotype and relatively low frequency in peripheral blood. Past research had described some motif variants in reactive arthritis synovial fluid and blood. It was reported that disease-linked clones were significantly enriched in matched ankylosing spondylitis synovial fluid. Ankylosing spondylitis blood appeared to be characterized by a TCR beta motif of under 10 highly homologous variants.

With molecular barcodes, quantitative 5'-RACE was used to make the TCR beta libraries. TCRdb reprocessed the 5' RACE reads with MiXCR, giving one entry per CDR3 protein. Of 670,000 or so distinct CDR3 sequences listed, around a fifth are singletons. The CDR3 consists of 15 residues. V lost 0 bases and J 2 bases, leaving 9 bases between the germline ends. Per the germline V gene, CDR1 is SGHRS and CDR2 is YFSETQ. The sequence was obtained from a male donor with ankylosing spondylitis. The specimen was blood, either unsorted or a sorted T cell fraction (not recorded which). This chain joins TRBV5-1 and TRBJ2-1; perhaps TRBD2 as D (6 bases). CDR3 DNA: TGCGCCAGCAGCTTGGAAGGAGGGCCCTACAATGAGCAGTTCTTC. Its translation is CASSLEGGPYNEQFF.